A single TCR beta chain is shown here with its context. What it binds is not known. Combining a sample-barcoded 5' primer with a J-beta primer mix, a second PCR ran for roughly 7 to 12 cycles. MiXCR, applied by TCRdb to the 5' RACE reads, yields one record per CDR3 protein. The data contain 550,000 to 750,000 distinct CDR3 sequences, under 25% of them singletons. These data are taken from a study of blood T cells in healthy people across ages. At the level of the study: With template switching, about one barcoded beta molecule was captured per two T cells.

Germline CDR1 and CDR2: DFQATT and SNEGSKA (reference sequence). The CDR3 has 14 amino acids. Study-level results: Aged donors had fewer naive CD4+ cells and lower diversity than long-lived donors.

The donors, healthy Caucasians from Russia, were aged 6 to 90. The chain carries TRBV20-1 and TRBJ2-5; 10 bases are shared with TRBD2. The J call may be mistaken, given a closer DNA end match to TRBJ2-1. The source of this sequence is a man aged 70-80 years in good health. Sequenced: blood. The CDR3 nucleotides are TGCAGTGCTCCTCCGGGACTAGCGATGAATGAGCAGTTCTTC. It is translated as CSAPPGLAMNEQFF.